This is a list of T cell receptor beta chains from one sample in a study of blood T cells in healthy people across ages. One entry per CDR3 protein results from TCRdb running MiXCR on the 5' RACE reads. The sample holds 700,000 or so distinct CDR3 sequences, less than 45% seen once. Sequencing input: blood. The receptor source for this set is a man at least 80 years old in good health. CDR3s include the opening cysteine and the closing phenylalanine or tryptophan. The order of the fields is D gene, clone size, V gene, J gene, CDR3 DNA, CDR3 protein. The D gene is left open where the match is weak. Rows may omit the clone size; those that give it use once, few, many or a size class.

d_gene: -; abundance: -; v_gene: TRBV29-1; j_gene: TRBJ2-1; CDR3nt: TGCAGCGTTGATCGACGGCAGGGCGGCGGTGAGCAGTTCTTC; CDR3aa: CSVDRRQGGGEQFF
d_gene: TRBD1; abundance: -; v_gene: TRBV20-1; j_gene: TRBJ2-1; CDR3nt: TGCAGTGCTACCACTCAGGGACAGGGGCTAAATGAGCAGTTCTTC; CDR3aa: CSATTQGQGLNEQFF
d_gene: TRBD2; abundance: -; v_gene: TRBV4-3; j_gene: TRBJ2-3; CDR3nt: TGCGCCGGCAGCCAAGGACTAGCGGGAGCCCCCACAGATACGCAGTATTTT; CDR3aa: CAGSQGLAGAPTDTQYF
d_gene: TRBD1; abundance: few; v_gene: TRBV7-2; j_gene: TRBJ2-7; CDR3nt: TGTGCCTGCAGCTTGACAGGGTACGAGCAGTACTTC; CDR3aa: CACSLTGYEQYF
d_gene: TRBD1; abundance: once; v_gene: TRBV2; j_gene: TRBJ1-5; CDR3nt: TGTGCCTGCAGTGCTCGACAGGGTGTTGACCGAAATCAGCCCCAGCATTTT; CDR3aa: CACSARQGVDRNQPQHF
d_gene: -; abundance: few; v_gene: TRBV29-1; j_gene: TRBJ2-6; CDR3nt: TGCAGCGCTGGACTGTCTGGGGCCAACGTCCTGACTTTC; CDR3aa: CSAGLSGANVLTF
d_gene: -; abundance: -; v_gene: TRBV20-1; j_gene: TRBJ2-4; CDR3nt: TGCAGTGCCTCAAGGCATTTAGCCAAAAACATTCAGTACTTC; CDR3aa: CSASRHLAKNIQYF
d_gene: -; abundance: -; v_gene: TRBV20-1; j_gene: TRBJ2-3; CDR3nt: TGCAGTACTCCCACCTGGAGCCAGCCAGATACGCAGTATTTT; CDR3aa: CSTPTWSQPDTQYF
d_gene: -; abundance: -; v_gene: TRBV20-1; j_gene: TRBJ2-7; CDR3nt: TGCAGTGCTCGAGACACCGCTTGGAACGAGCAGTACTTC; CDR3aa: CSARDTAWNEQYF
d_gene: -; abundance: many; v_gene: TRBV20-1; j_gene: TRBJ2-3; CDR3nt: TGCAGTGCTTCCCAGGGGAGTGGCACAGATACGCAGTATTTT; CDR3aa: CSASQGSGTDTQYF
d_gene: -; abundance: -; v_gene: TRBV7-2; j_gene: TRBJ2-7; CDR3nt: TGTGTCAGCAGCGTGTCCTACGAGCAGTACTTC; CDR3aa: CVSSVSYEQYF
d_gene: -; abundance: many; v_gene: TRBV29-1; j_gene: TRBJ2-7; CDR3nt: TGCAGCGTCGGAGGTTCAAGCGACGAGCAGTACTTC; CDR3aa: CSVGGSSDEQYF
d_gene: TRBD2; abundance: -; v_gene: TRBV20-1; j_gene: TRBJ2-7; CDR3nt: TGCAGTGCTAGAGATCAGGGACTAGCGGGTACCTACGAGCAGTACTTC; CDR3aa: CSARDQGLAGTYEQYF
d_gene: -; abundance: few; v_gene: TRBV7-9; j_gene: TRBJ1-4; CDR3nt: TGTGCCAGCAGCTTAGCCAATCTCGTGGCTAATGAAAAACTGTTTTTT; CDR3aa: CASSLANLVANEKLFF
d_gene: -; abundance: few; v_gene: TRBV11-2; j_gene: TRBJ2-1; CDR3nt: TGTGCCGGCAGCTTAGATCAACGGGGGCTAGCTTCAAATGAGCAGTTCTTC; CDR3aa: CAGSLDQRGLASNEQFF
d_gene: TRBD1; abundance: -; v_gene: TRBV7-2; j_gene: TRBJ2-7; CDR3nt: TGTGCCAGCAGCTTAGGAGGGGCGACAGGGTCCTACGAGCAGTACTTC; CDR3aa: CASSLGGATGSYEQYF
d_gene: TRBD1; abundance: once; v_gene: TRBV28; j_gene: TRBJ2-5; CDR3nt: TGTGCCAGCACCCGAAGGACAGGGGGCAGGTTTGAGACCCAGTACTTC; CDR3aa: CASTRRTGGRFETQYF
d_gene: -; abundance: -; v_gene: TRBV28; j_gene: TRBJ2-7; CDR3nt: TGTGCCATCTCGGGGCAGGGGACGTACTCCTACGAGCAGTACTTC; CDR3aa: CAISGQGTYSYEQYF
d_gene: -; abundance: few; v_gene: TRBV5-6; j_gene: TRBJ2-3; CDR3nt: TGTGCCAGCAGCTTGTACGCGGAGGGCACAGATACGCAGTATTTT; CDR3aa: CASSLYAEGTDTQYF
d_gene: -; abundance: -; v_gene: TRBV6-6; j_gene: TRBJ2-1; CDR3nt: TGTGCCAGCAGTTTCCCGAATCTGAGCTCCTACGAGCAGTGCTTC; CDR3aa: CASSFPNLSSYEQCF
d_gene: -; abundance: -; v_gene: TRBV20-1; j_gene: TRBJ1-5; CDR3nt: TGCAGTGCTAAGGAGGGCGCTCAGCCCCAGCATTTT; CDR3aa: CSAKEGAQPQHF
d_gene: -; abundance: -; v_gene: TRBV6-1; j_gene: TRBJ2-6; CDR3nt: TGTGCCAGCAGGGCCTACCTACAGGTGGACATCTCTGGGGCCAACGTCCTGACTTTC; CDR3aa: CASRAYLQVDISGANVLTF
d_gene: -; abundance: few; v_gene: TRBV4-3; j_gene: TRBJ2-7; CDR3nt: TGCGCCAGCAGCCAAGAGGAGACGGCAACCTACGAGCAGTACTTC; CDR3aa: CASSQEETATYEQYF
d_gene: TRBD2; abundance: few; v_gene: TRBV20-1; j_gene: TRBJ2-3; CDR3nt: TGCAGTGCCCCGGGACTAGCGGGGGGGCTGGATACGCAGTATTTT; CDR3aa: CSAPGLAGGLDTQYF
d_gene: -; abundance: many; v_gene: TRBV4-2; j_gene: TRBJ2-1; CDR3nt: TGTGCCAGCACCCACGCGGCGAAGGCCCAAGGCCACAATGAGCAGTTCTTC; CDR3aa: CASTHAAKAQGHNEQFF
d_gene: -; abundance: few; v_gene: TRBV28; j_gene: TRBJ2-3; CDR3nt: TGTGCCAGCAACTCCCCAGGGGGGGCAGATACGCAGTATTTT; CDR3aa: CASNSPGGADTQYF